A single sample is the source of the 9 T cell receptor beta chains below, sequenced in a study of T-cell reconstitution after alpha-beta-depleted transplantation in children. This sample's TCRbeta library carried unique molecular identifier barcodes. A single record per CDR3 protein comes from TCRdb applying MiXCR to the PCR reads. The sample has 600,000 to 700,000 distinct CDR3 sequences, 16% seen once. The sample in question was PBMCs from the stem cell graft donor, obtained from the stem cell graft. Source of these receptors: a human donor who donated a stem cell graft to a child with acute myeloid leukemia.

This clonotype was counted at least ten times. The V gene is TRBV20-1, the J gene TRBJ2-1; 9 bases line up with TRBD1. Germline lookup yields CDR1 DFQATT and CDR2 SNEGSKA (reference sequence). The CDR3 contains 15 residues. V shed 5 bases and J 0 bases; nucleotides not matched to a gene: 5. In DNA form, the CDR3 reads TGCAGTGCTCGGGACAGGGCAGTCTCCTACAATGAGCAGTTCTTC. It is translated as CSARDRAVSYNEQFF.

The CDR3 DNA sequence: TGTGCCAGCAGCTTAGGGGGGACAGGGAGCAATCAGCCCCAGCATTTT. It encodes CASSLGGTGSNQPQHF. The chain uses TRBV7-6 and TRBJ1-5; TRBD1 matches at 9 bases. The length of the CDR3 is 16 residues. With 1 base clipped from V and 1 base from J, the junction kept 2 bases outside the gene matches. Germline V lookup: CDR1 SGHVS, CDR2 FNYEAQ.

This clonotype was counted only a few times. The rearrangement uses TRBV18 and TRBJ2-1, with a tentative D call TRBD1 (6 bases). The CDR3 spans 16 residues. Germline assignment: CDR1 KGHSH and CDR2 LQKENI. With 9 bases removed from V and 1 base from J, the gap between germline ends came to 19 bases. The CDR3 DNA reads TGTGCCAGTATTAAGATGGGGGCTGGGTCCTACAATGAGCAGTTCTTC. As protein: CASIKMGAGSYNEQFF.

This chain joins TRBV7-8 and TRBJ2-6; no clear D. Trimming pared 0 bases from V and 1 base from J, leaving 7 bases between. This CDR3 region has 16 residues. The germline V gene has CDR1 SGHVS and CDR2 FQNEAQ. The CDR3 region has the DNA TGTGCCAGCAGCTTAGCGATTGTATCTGGGGCCAACGTCCTGACTTTC. Translated: CASSLAIVSGANVLTF.

This clonotype was seen many times. This chain links TRBV20-1 with TRBJ2-3; D not certain. Deletions cut 0 bases from V and 2 bases from J, with 12 bases between. The germline gives CDR1 DFQATT, CDR2 SNEGSKA (reference sequence). The CDR3 sequence is 15 residues long. For the CDR3, the DNA is TGCAGTGCTAGAGATTCGGGTCGTCCCACAGATACGCAGTATTTT. Its protein product is CSARDSGRPTDTQYF.

The V and J genes are TRBV24-1 and TRBJ1-5; maybe TRBD1 (5 bases). This CDR3 spans 13 amino acids. Germline CDR1 and CDR2: KGHDR and SFDVKD. Trimming left V 9 bases short and J 6 bases short, with 14 bases between. The CDR3 coding sequence is TGTGCCACCGGGGGGAGCGTTATTCAGCCCCAGCATTTT. Encoded protein: CATGGSVIQPQHF.

This clonotype was seen at least ten times. The rearrangement joins TRBV12-3 or TRBV12-4 to TRBJ2-1, with D tentatively TRBD1 (6 bases). This CDR3 is built from 15 residues. Trimming stripped 6 bases from V and 5 bases from J, with 17 bases between. The CDR3 DNA follows: TGTGCCAGCAGCCCCCCGGGGTCAGGGGACAATGAGCAGTTCTTC. Translation: CASSPPGSGDNEQFF.

Ten or more counts support this clonotype. V is TRBV7-2 and J is TRBJ2-5; D gene uncertain. From germline, CDR1 is SGHTA and CDR2 FQGNSA. V lost 1 base, J lost 3 bases, and 6 bases lay in between. There are 13 residues in the CDR3. The CDR3 is CASSLVREETQYF. The CDR3 coding sequence is TGTGCCAGCAGCTTAGTAAGGGAAGAGACCCAGTACTTC.

This clonotype appeared many times. This sequence joins TRBV20-1 and TRBJ2-7; the D is unclear. The V end lost 2 bases, the J end lost 0 bases, and 11 bases lay between the germline ends. Germline CDR1 reads DFQATT; CDR2 reads SNEGSKA (reference sequence). The length of the CDR3 is 14 residues. CDR3 protein: CSARPSGDSYEQYF. The CDR3 DNA sequence: TGCAGTGCTAGACCCTCTGGAGACTCCTACGAGCAGTACTTC.